A selection of T cell receptor beta chains follows, all from one sample in a study of shared clonotypes between healthy human individuals. Sequencing used immunoSEQ multiplex PCR; TCRdb keeps in-frame clones, though not all of them. The table shows some 2.1 million clones, with just over 90% occurring only once. The sequenced sample was naive CD8+ T cells from PBMCs. These receptors were obtained from a man younger than 35 in good health. Some clones in this sample may be carry-over from other donors' samples. CDR3s include the opening cysteine and the closing phenylalanine or tryptophan. D genes are given only for firm matches.

TRBJ2-7 NA TRBV5-1 CASSLEDRVIWYEQYF
TRBJ2-7 NA TRBV2 CASSDVNYEQYF
TRBJ2-1 NA TRBV27 CASSRPKGGYNEQFF
TRBJ2-2 NA TRBV7-9 CASSFTDTGELFF
TRBJ2-3 TRBD1 TRBV6-5 CASSYSRTGHTDTQYF
TRBJ1-2 NA TRBV28 CASSLSSGSAYGYTF
TRBJ2-1 NA TRBV7-8 CASSLSGPKGNEQFF
TRBJ2-7 NA TRBV5-1 CASKSRGSEQEQYF
TRBJ1-2 TRBD1 TRBV28 CASSTPILADRAYGYTF
TRBJ2-1 TRBD2 TRBV9 CASSSEGTSGGDYNEQFF
TRBJ2-2 TRBD2 TRBV7-3 CASSHGLAGVTGELFF